Listed here are 22 T cell receptor beta chains from one sample, sequenced in a study of T-cell memory formation after mild COVID-19. TCRdb redid the calling of the 5' RACE reads with MiXCR, one entry per CDR3 protein. The repertoire includes some 320,000 distinct CDR3 sequences, 14% of them detected once, and around 20% sits in the top ten. The sample comprised PBMCs or a T cell subset sorted from them (not recorded which). Receptor source: a man aged 18 to 30 who had mild COVID-19 (a few samples of this study predate the infection). Cell type and time point are not known.

This clonotype was counted at least ten times. This chain uses TRBV30 with TRBJ1-1, with D possibly matching TRBD1 (5 bases). CDR1 is GTSNPN and CDR2 is SVGIG in the germline V gene (reference sequence). Trimming took off 0 bases at V and 11 bases at J, with 10 bases between the two ends. The CDR3 is 11 residues long. The CDR3, as DNA: TGTGCCTGGAGTGTTCAGGGATCGGCTTTCTTT. It encodes CAWSVQGSAFF.

This clonotype was seen repeatedly, ten times or more. The chain employs TRBV5-1 and TRBJ2-3; tentatively, D is TRBD1 (6 bases). Germline loops: CDR1 SGHRS, CDR2 YFSETQ. This CDR3 spans 15 amino acids. V lost 0 bases to trimming and J lost 2 bases, with 10 bases between them. CDR3: CASSLEGQFTDTQYF. For the CDR3, the DNA is TGCGCCAGCAGCTTGGAAGGACAGTTCACAGATACGCAGTATTTT.

This clonotype was counted only a few times. V gene TRBV29-1 combines with J gene TRBJ2-7; TRBD2 agrees at 9 bases. V dropped 4 bases and J dropped 5; count of bases not matched to a gene: 12. The germline gives CDR1 SQVTM, CDR2 ANQGSEA. This CDR3 is built from 15 residues. The CDR3 region is CSVGLWRGGLNEQYF. The CDR3 nucleotides are TGCAGCGTTGGATTATGGCGGGGGGGCCTCAACGAGCAGTACTTC.

This clonotype was counted a few times. This chain connects TRBV27 to TRBJ2-1; D is unclear. V dropped 5 bases and J dropped 7 bases, with 12 bases sitting between them. CDR1 MNHEY and CDR2 SMNVEV come from the germline V gene (reference sequence). The CDR3 length is 13 residues. The CDR3 spells CASSPIVSNEQFF. In DNA form, the CDR3 reads TGTGCCAGCAGTCCCATCGTCTCGAATGAGCAGTTCTTC.

The V call is TRBV5-1, the J call TRBJ2-7, with D possibly matching TRBD1 (5 bases). The V end lost 1 base, the J end lost 5 bases, and 13 bases lay between the germline ends. This CDR3 has 14 amino acids. Germline CDR1 SGHRS, CDR2 YFSETQ. CDR3 nucleotides: TGCGCCAGCAGCTTGTTGCCAGGGAACCACGAGCAGTACTTC. It codes for CASSLLPGNHEQYF.

V and J are TRBV7-8 and TRBJ1-5; tentative D call: TRBD1 (6 bases). The germline gives CDR1 SGHVS, CDR2 FQNEAQ. The CDR3 runs 15 residues. The V and J ends lost 1 base and 8 bases respectively, with 15 bases between them. CDR3 loop: CASSLGRDKGEPQHF. CDR3 in DNA: TGTGCCAGCAGCTTAGGCCGGGACAAAGGGGAGCCCCAGCATTTT.

The gene calls are TRBV6-5 and TRBJ2-2; 11 nucleotides match TRBD2. Trimming at V came to 0 bases and at J to 4 bases, leaving 1 base not matched to a gene. There are 16 residues in the CDR3. Per germline, CDR1 MNHEY and CDR2 SVGAGI. Here the CDR3 reads CASSYSTSGGTGELFF. The CDR3 nucleotides are TGTGCCAGCAGTTACTCTACTAGCGGGGGCACCGGGGAGCTGTTTTTT.

Note on this clonotype: It may be a read error: a sequence one base away is much more abundant. The chain couples TRBV25-1 to TRBJ1-1; D call uncertain. The CDR3 totals 11 residues. The germline gives CDR1 MGHDK, CDR2 SYGVNS. The CDR3 loop is CASRENTKAFF. In DNA, the CDR3 is TGTGCCAGCAGGGAGAACACTAAAGCTTTCTTT. Based on the CDR3 plus reference TRBV25-1 and TRBJ1-1, the full variable domain is EADIYQTPRYLVIGTGKKITLECSQTMGHDKMYWYQQDPGMELHLIHYSYGVNSTEKGDLSSESTVSRIRTEHFPLTLESARPSHTSQYLCASRENTKAFFGQGTRLTVV.

The CDR3 DNA is TGTGCCAGCAGCCAAGATACGGCCTCAGGGACCCAGTACTTC. Translating gives CASSQDTASGTQYF. This rearrangement joins TRBV3-1 to TRBJ2-5, with no clear D. This CDR3 has 14 amino acids. V was pared by 0 bases and J by 7 bases, with 12 bases between. Germline CDR1 reads LGHDT; CDR2 reads YNNKEL (reference sequence).

CDR3 bases: TGTGCCAGTAGTACGGCCGGGTACAATGAGCAGTTCTTC. Translated: CASSTAGYNEQFF. The chain couples TRBV19 to TRBJ2-1; D not resolved. Per the germline V gene, CDR1 is LNHDA and CDR2 is SQIVND (reference sequence). The CDR3 is made up of 13 amino acids. Trimming removed 4 bases from V and 4 bases from J, with 8 bases in between.

The CDR3: CASSLRGGMDSPLHF. CDR3 bases: TGTGCCAGCAGTTTACGTGGTGGCATGGATTCACCCCTCCACTTT. The V and J genes are TRBV27 and TRBJ1-6; no reliable D call. CDR3 length: 15 residues. The germline gives CDR1 MNHEY, CDR2 SMNVEV (reference sequence). V was trimmed by 2 bases and J by 8 bases, leaving 13 bases between them.

CDR3 coding DNA: TGTGCCAGCACTTCCGGGGAGCGGGGGGTCAAACGTTATTCAGATACGCAGTATTTT. Its protein is CASTSGERGVKRYSDTQYF. V gene TRBV12-3 or TRBV12-4 combines with J gene TRBJ2-3; 9 bases line up with TRBD2. V lost 7 bases and J lost 4; bases outside the gene matches: 21. This CDR3 contains 19 residues.

This clonotype was observed a few times. The rearrangement links TRBV6-5 to TRBJ1-5; 8 nucleotides agree with TRBD1. Germline V gene sequence: CDR1 MNHEY, CDR2 SVGAGI. This CDR3 spans 13 amino acids. Trimming removed 2 bases from V and 6 bases from J; junction bases left unmatched: 0. The CDR3 nucleotides read TGTGCCAGCAGTTACACAGGGGGTCAGCCCCAGCATTTT. It translates to CASSYTGGQPQHF.

The J gene is TRBJ1-1, the V gene TRBV6-2 or TRBV6-3; D gene ambiguous. Trimming removed 4 bases from V and 8 bases from J, with 17 bases in between. The CDR3 has 14 amino acids. The germline gives CDR1 MNHEY, CDR2 SVGEGT. This chain's CDR3 is CASSLGSLGLEAFF. CDR3 coding DNA: TGTGCCAGCAGTTTGGGATCCCTTGGGCTGGAAGCTTTCTTT.

This chain joins TRBV24-1 and TRBJ1-2, with D tentatively TRBD1 (5 bases). V lost 7 bases and J lost 4, with 30 bases in between. CDR1 and CDR2 from the germline V gene are KGHDR and SFDVKD. The CDR3 spans 19 residues. CDR3: CATRVRGGNDESRVYGYTF. In nucleotides, the CDR3 is TGTGCCACCAGGGTAAGGGGTGGGAACGACGAGAGCAGGGTCTATGGCTACACCTTC.

The chain combines TRBV9 with TRBJ2-2; D unresolved. The CDR3 contains 15 residues. In germline, CDR1 is SGDLS, CDR2 YYNGEE. The V and J ends lost 0 bases and 4 bases respectively, with 10 bases between them. The chain's CDR3 is CASSVGPQATGELFF. In DNA, the CDR3 is TGTGCCAGCAGCGTAGGACCCCAGGCCACCGGGGAGCTGTTTTTT.

In its sample, this clonotype was seen a few times. CDR3: CASGVTLTDTDTQYF. The DNA for the CDR3 is TGTGCCAGCGGCGTTACGCTGACAGACACAGATACGCAGTATTTT. The chain uses TRBV2 and TRBJ2-3, with D tentatively TRBD1 (5 bases). This CDR3 spans 15 amino acids. V lost 8 bases and J 2 bases, leaving 17 bases between the germline ends. From germline, CDR1 is SNHLY and CDR2 FYNNEI.

This clonotype has more than one count but fewer than ten. The chain links TRBV6-2 or TRBV6-3 to TRBJ1-5; 7 nucleotides line up with TRBD1. The V segment lost 7 bases and the J segment 7 bases; nucleotides outside the gene matches: 16. This CDR3 is 16 amino acids long. The germline CDR1 and CDR2 sequences are MNHEY and SVGEGT. CDR3 amino acids: CASTTRETGATQPQHF. The CDR3, as DNA: TGTGCCAGCACAACCCGCGAAACAGGGGCTACGCAGCCCCAGCATTTT.

The chain is built from TRBV6-5 and TRBJ2-2; 8 positions agree with TRBD2. V was clipped by 2 bases and J by 1 base; unmatched bases: 3. There are 16 residues in the CDR3. Germline assignment: CDR1 MNHEY and CDR2 SVGAGI. The CDR3 DNA reads as TGTGCCAGCAGTTACGTCCTAGCGGGGAACACCGGGGAGCTGTTTTTT. It specifies CASSYVLAGNTGELFF.

This chain connects TRBV30 to TRBJ2-7; the match to TRBD1 covers 7 bases. Germline V gene sequence: CDR1 GTSNPN, CDR2 SVGIG (reference sequence). V was pared by 1 base and J by 4 bases, with 1 base of the junction left unmatched. The CDR3 sequence is 12 residues long. The CDR3 sequence is CAWSGQGYEQYF. In nucleotides, the CDR3 is TGTGCCTGGAGTGGACAGGGATACGAGCAGTACTTC. Full variable domain (rest looked up from reference TRBV30 and TRBJ2-7): SQTIHQWPATLVQPVGSPLSLECTVEGTSNPNLYWYRQAAGRGLQLLFYSVGIGQISSEVPQNLSASRPQDRQFILSSKKLLLSDSGFYLCAWSGQGYEQYFGPGTRLTVT.

This clonotype has more than one count but fewer than ten. The chain recombines TRBV7-2 with TRBJ1-1, with a weak D call TRBD1 (5 bases). CDR1 and CDR2 from the germline V gene are SGHTA and FQGNSA. Deletions cut 3 bases from V and 3 bases from J, with 11 bases between. This CDR3 has 14 amino acids. CDR3 coding DNA: TGTGCCAGCAGCTTCTATGGGGGAGACACTGAAGCTTTCTTT. Amino acids: CASSFYGGDTEAFF.

This clonotype was seen only a few times. This rearrangement joins TRBV7-3 to TRBJ2-2, with D possibly called TRBD1 or TRBD2 (5 bases each). Between the trimmed V and J ends, which lost 6 bases and 7 bases, there was a span of 6 bases. The CDR3 spans 11 residues. Germline loops: CDR1 SGHTA, CDR2 FQGTGA. The CDR3 region is CASSGGGELFF. The DNA for the CDR3 is TGTGCCAGCAGTGGGGGCGGGGAGCTGTTTTTT.